This entry features one TCR beta chain sequence. Trimming took off 0 bases at V and 0 bases at J, with 15 bases between the two ends. CDR1 LGHNA and CDR2 YNFKEQ come from the germline V gene. This CDR3 has 17 amino acids. The data stem from a study of CD8+CD57+ T cells in acquired aplastic anemia. Overall study: Sorted CD4+ and CD8+ cells gave an average of about 3.4 ug of DNA.

The authors sequenced patients whose flow cytometry had shown CD8+CD57+ cell expansion. As a group, the patients uniformly had severe acquired aplastic anemia. The template for TCR beta VDJ and CDR3 sequence profiling was genomic DNA. Each CDR3 protein is one row after TCRdb ran MiXCR on the reads. The sample includes around 500,000 distinct CDR3 sequences, around 30% of them seen just once. This receptor was taken from a human donor with aplastic anemia. The rearrangement links TRBV4-2 to TRBJ2-7; D might be TRBD1 (6 bases). Source material: sorted CD4+, CD8+, or CD8+CD57+ T cells (not recorded which) from PBMCs. CDR3 sequence: CASSQDPTGIGSYEQYF. CDR3 bases: TGTGCCAGCAGCCAAGATCCCACAGGGATCGGCTCCTACGAGCAGTACTTC.